These 30 T cell receptor beta chains were all obtained from the same sample, sequenced in a study of cytomegalovirus exposure and HLA in healthy donors. Researchers ran the PCR with 60 Vbeta and 13 Jbeta primers. The table came from immunoSEQ multiplex PCR; TCRdb's copy has only in-frame clones and leaves some out. This sample has under 300,000 clones; approximately 91% occur once, and the top ten carry 1.7%. Sequenced input: PBMCs. All receptors derive from a girl aged 2 to 10 in good health and CMV-seronegative.

The chain links TRBV6-5 to TRBJ1-2; perhaps TRBD1 as D (5 bases). This CDR3 has 16 amino acids. Germline lookup yields CDR1 MNHEY and CDR2 SVGAGI. The V gene lost 0 bases and the J gene lost 4 bases, with 15 bases spanning the gap. The CDR3 coding sequence is TGTGCCAGCAGTTACTCGAGTCGGGGGTGGGTCTATGGCTACACCTTC. The encoded protein is CASSYSSRGWVYGYTF.

The J gene is TRBJ1-3, the V gene TRBV6-5; TRBD1 aligns across 7 bases. Per the germline V gene, CDR1 is MNHEY and CDR2 is SVGAGI. The CDR3 totals 14 residues. Trimming at V came to 6 bases and at J to 7 bases, leaving 9 bases not matched to a gene. CDR3: CASSLGQAGNTIYF. The CDR3 DNA reads TGTGCCAGCAGCCTCGGACAGGCGGGGAACACCATATATTTT.

The chain joins TRBV13 to TRBJ1-1; 7 bases agree with TRBD1. CDR1 is PRHDT and CDR2 is FYEKMQ in the germline V gene (reference sequence). V trimming: 3 bases; J trimming: 8 bases; junction bases outside the gene matches: 3. This CDR3 region has 12 residues. This chain's CDR3 is CASSLGTEEAFF. The DNA for the CDR3 is TGTGCCAGCAGCTTGGGGACAGAAGAAGCTTTCTTT.

As DNA, the CDR3 is TGTGCCAGCAGTCAAATAGCTTTTGACTTCCTTCCGAGCGAGCAGTACTTC. Its translation is CASSQIAFDFLPSEQYF. This chain connects TRBV2 to TRBJ2-7; no definite D call. Germline V gene data show CDR1 as SNHLY and CDR2 as FYNNEI. The V end lost 5 bases, the J end lost 6 bases, and 26 bases lay between the germline ends. The CDR3 consists of 17 residues.

The rearrangement links TRBV11-2 to TRBJ2-5; 9 nucleotides align to TRBD2. This CDR3 contains 17 residues. CDR1 is SGHAT, CDR2 FQNNGV, per germline. V lost 5 bases to trimming and J lost 5 bases; unmatched junction nucleotides: 15. The CDR3 spells CASSEVSGRTVIETQYF. CDR3 sequence (DNA): TGTGCCAGCAGCGAGGTTAGCGGGAGAACAGTTATTGAGACCCAGTACTTC.

This rearrangement joins TRBV6-5 to TRBJ1-5, with 8 bases fitting TRBD1. V shed 6 bases and J 7 bases; nucleotides not matched to a gene: 2. The length of the CDR3 is 12 residues. CDR1 and CDR2 (germline): MNHEY, SVGAGI. CDR3 region: CASRTGDQPQHF. The CDR3 region has the DNA TGTGCCAGCAGGACAGGGGACCAGCCCCAGCATTTT.

The V and J genes are TRBV10-3 and TRBJ1-2, with 10 positions matching TRBD1. This CDR3 has 14 amino acids. V shed 6 bases and J 3 bases; nucleotides not matched to a gene: 4. Per germline, CDR1 ENHRY and CDR2 SYGVKD. The DNA for the CDR3 is TGTGCCATCAGCGCCGGGACAGGGGACTATGGCTACACCTTC. Translated, it gives CAISAGTGDYGYTF.

J is TRBJ2-3 and V is TRBV10-1; perhaps TRBD2 as D (5 bases). V shed 6 bases and J shed 6 bases, with 19 bases lying between them. The CDR3 runs to 15 residues. Germline CDR1 WNHNN, CDR2 SYGVQD (reference sequence). The CDR3 nucleotides are TGCGCCAGCAGGGACCGGACTCGCGAATCGGATACGCAGTATTTT. Translation: CASRDRTRESDTQYF.

The chain carries TRBV5-1 and TRBJ2-7, with 8 bases that match TRBD1. In germline, CDR1 is SGHRS, CDR2 YFSETQ. CDR3 length: 19 residues. Trimming cost V 0 bases and J 5 bases; bases outside gene matches: 19. CDR3 nucleotide sequence: TGCGCCAGCAGCTTGGGGGGCAGGGGGCTTAGTTATCTCCGGAACGAGCAGTACTTC. This sequence encodes CASSLGGRGLSYLRNEQYF.

This chain uses TRBV7-9 with TRBJ1-3; 8 positions agree with TRBD1. Germline V lookup: CDR1 SEHNR, CDR2 FQNEAQ (reference sequence). Germline trimming cut 6 bases from V and 4 bases from J; bases unmatched to any gene: 11. The CDR3 length is 16 residues. The CDR3: CASSQLQGVRGNTIYF. In nucleotides, the CDR3 is TGTGCCAGCAGTCAGCTACAGGGGGTTAGAGGAAACACCATATATTTT. The full variable domain, its missing parts supplied by reference TRBV7-9 and TRBJ1-3, is DTGVSQNPRHKITKRGQNVTFRCDPISEHNRLYWYRQTLGQGPEFLTYFQNEAQLEKSRLLSDRFSAERPKGSFSTLEIQRTEQGDSAMYLCASSQLQGVRGNTIYFGEGSWLTVV.

This sequence joins TRBV2 and TRBJ1-2; no clear D. This CDR3 spans 12 amino acids. Germline CDR1 is SNHLY and CDR2 is FYNNEI. Trimming left V 4 bases short and J 4 bases short, with 7 bases between. The CDR3 protein is CASSGQAYGYTF. The CDR3 DNA sequence: TGTGCCAGCAGTGGGCAGGCCTATGGCTACACCTTC.

This chain links TRBV4-1 with TRBJ1-4; TRBD1 matches 8 bases. The V gene end was trimmed by 0 bases and the J gene end by 4 bases; junction bases not matched to a gene: 4. Germline V CDR1 and CDR2: MGHRA, YSYEKL. This CDR3 comprises 16 residues. The CDR3 DNA reads TGCGCCAGCAGCCAAGAGGGGACAGGAATTAATGAAAAACTGTTTTTT. Its translation is CASSQEGTGINEKLFF.

This chain links TRBV7-8 with TRBJ1-2; 7 bases match TRBD1. CDR3 length: 14 residues. Germline V lookup: CDR1 SGHVS, CDR2 FQNEAQ. V gave up 5 bases and J gave up 8 bases; unmatched junction bases: 11. CDR3 in amino acids: CASSLREGAGGYTF. CDR3 in DNA: TGTGCCAGCAGCCTCAGAGAGGGGGCAGGCGGCTACACCTTC.

The rearrangement joins TRBV5-1 to TRBJ1-5; 7 positions match TRBD1. The germline CDR1 and CDR2 sequences are SGHRS and YFSETQ. The CDR3 has 15 residues. V shed 5 bases, J shed 2 bases, and the junction held 7 bases outside the gene matches. DNA for the CDR3: TGCGCCAGCAGTTTAGAGGGGGCACGCAATCAGCCCCAGCATTTT. It encodes CASSLEGARNQPQHF.

This clone showed up just once. Here the CDR3 reads CASSLYLNEQFF. The CDR3 DNA reads TGTGCCAGCAGCTTATATCTAAATGAGCAGTTCTTC. The genes are TRBV7-6 and TRBJ2-1; no reliable D call. CDR3 length: 12 residues. V was pared by 2 bases and J by 7 bases, with 6 bases between. The V gene's germline CDR1 is SGHVS and CDR2 FNYEAQ.

The chain employs TRBV7-9 and TRBJ1-4; 10 nucleotides match TRBD1. Germline V gene lookup returns CDR1 SEHNR and CDR2 FQNEAQ (reference sequence). There are 16 residues in the CDR3. V gave up 8 bases and J gave up 0 bases; unmatched junction bases: 6. The CDR3: CASGGGTGATNEKLFF. The CDR3 DNA is TGTGCCAGCGGAGGCGGGACAGGGGCAACTAATGAAAAACTGTTTTTT.

V gene TRBV28 combines with J gene TRBJ2-3; 10 bases are shared with TRBD2. V was pared by 5 bases and J by 5 bases, with 7 bases of the junction left unmatched. Germline V gene sequence: CDR1 MDHEN, CDR2 SYDVKM. CDR3 length equals 15 residues. Here the CDR3 DNA reads TGTGCCAGCAGTAGTCCGGGACTAGCGAAAGATACGCAGTATTTT. It specifies CASSSPGLAKDTQYF.

The rearrangement uses TRBV27 and TRBJ2-7; 8 bases map to TRBD2. CDR3 length: 15 amino acids. J gave up 0 bases and V 5 bases, and 6 bases lay outside the gene matches. Germline CDR1 reads MNHEY; CDR2 reads SMNVEV (reference sequence). This CDR3 is CASSPLRGGSYEQYF. In DNA, the CDR3 is TGTGCCAGCAGTCCCCTTCGGGGGGGCTCCTACGAGCAGTACTTC.

V and J are TRBV19 and TRBJ2-1; perhaps TRBD2 as D (6 bases). The length of the CDR3 is 15 residues. The V end was cut by 7 bases, the J end by 8 bases, with 21 bases between. Germline V CDR1 and CDR2: LNHDA, SQIVND (reference sequence). Written as DNA, the CDR3 is TGTGCCAGTACCCCATTCGGCGGGGAGCTAGATGAGCAGTTCTTC. Protein: CASTPFGGELDEQFF. Complete variable domain (other parts from reference TRBV19 and TRBJ2-1): DGGITQSPKYLFRKEGQNVTLSCEQNLNHDAMYWYRQDPGQGLRLIYYSQIVNDFQKGDIAEGYSVSREKKESFPLTVTSAQKNPTAFYLCASTPFGGELDEQFFGPGTRLTVL.

The CDR3, as DNA: TGTGCCAGCAGCCCATCGACTAGCGGTGCGGAGACCCAGTACTTC. It yields the protein CASSPSTSGAETQYF. The chain combines TRBV27 with TRBJ2-5; TRBD2 matches at 9 bases. Looked up from germline, CDR1 is MNHEY and CDR2 is SMNVEV (reference sequence). V lost 6 bases, J lost 5 bases, and 10 bases stayed unmatched. The CDR3 has 15 amino acids.

The chain joins TRBV9 to TRBJ1-2; D remains unclear. Germline CDR1 reads SGDLS; CDR2 reads YYNGEE. The CDR3 length is 12 residues. The V gene lost 3 bases and the J gene lost 8 bases, with 11 bases spanning the gap. The CDR3 region is CASSEEASGYTF. The CDR3 region has the DNA TGTGCCAGCAGCGAAGAGGCGTCCGGCTACACCTTC. The entire variable domain, with the rest obtained from reference TRBV9 and TRBJ1-2, is as follows: DSGVTQTPKHLITATGQRVTLRCSPRSGDLSVYWYQQSLDQGLQFLIQYYNGEERAKGNILERFSAQQFPDLHSELNLSSLELGDSALYFCASSEEASGYTFGSGTRLTVV.

On this clone: This specimen includes other DNA sequences encoding the same CDR3. The genes are TRBV9 and TRBJ1-5; possibly TRBD1 for D (6 bases). The CDR3 has 15 residues. The germline gives CDR1 SGDLS, CDR2 YYNGEE. The V end lost 4 bases, the J end lost 3 bases, and 14 bases lay between the germline ends. The DNA for the CDR3 is TGTGCCAGCAGCTATAGCCCAGGGGTCAATCAGCCCCAGCATTTT. It specifies CASSYSPGVNQPQHF.

The chain combines TRBV7-9 with TRBJ2-7; 9 bases fit TRBD1. Germline assignment: CDR1 SEHNR and CDR2 FQNEAQ (reference sequence). The length of the CDR3 is 15 residues. With V trimmed by 5 bases and J by 0 bases, 5 bases remained unmatched. This CDR3 reads CASSPTGGDSYEQYF. In DNA form, the CDR3 reads TGTGCCAGCAGCCCGACAGGGGGGGACTCCTACGAGCAGTACTTC.

The chain has TRBV6-5 and TRBJ1-5; tentative D call: TRBD1 (6 bases). CDR1 MNHEY and CDR2 SVGAGI come from the germline V gene. V lost 8 bases and J 3 bases, leaving 8 bases between the germline ends. The CDR3 sequence is 12 residues long. CDR3 in amino acids: CASGQFNQPQHF. In DNA form, the CDR3 reads TGTGCCAGCGGACAGTTCAATCAGCCCCAGCATTTT.

The rearrangement joins TRBV28 to TRBJ2-7; 7 bases are shared with TRBD1. This CDR3 is built from 15 residues. The trim removed 2 bases at V and 2 bases at J, leaving 6 bases unmatched. Germline V lookup: CDR1 MDHEN, CDR2 SYDVKM. This CDR3 reads CASSLVDRIAYEQYF. For the CDR3, the DNA is TGTGCCAGCAGTTTAGTGGACAGGATAGCCTACGAGCAGTACTTC.

This chain connects TRBV6-5 to TRBJ2-7, with D possibly being TRBD2 (5 bases). Germline CDR1 is MNHEY and CDR2 is SVGAGI. V was cut by 6 bases and J by 0 bases, with 15 bases left in between. The CDR3 consists of 15 residues. DNA for the CDR3: TGTGCCAGCAGGAGCGGTACCCTAAGCTCCTACGAGCAGTACTTC. It encodes CASRSGTLSSYEQYF.

This sequence joins TRBV15 and TRBJ2-5, with 8 bases aligning to TRBD1. This CDR3 contains 16 residues. Per germline, CDR1 LNHNV and CDR2 YYDKDF (reference sequence). V was pared by 1 base and J by 1 base, with 5 bases of the junction left unmatched. The DNA of the CDR3 is TGTGCCACCAGCAGAGCTCCCACAGGGGGCCAAGAGACCCAGTACTTC. Encoded protein: CATSRAPTGGQETQYF.

The J gene is TRBJ2-7, the V gene TRBV5-1, with 8 bases matching TRBD1. The CDR3 sequence is 14 residues long. With 4 bases clipped from V and 3 bases from J, the junction kept 6 bases outside the gene matches. Germline V gene data show CDR1 as SGHRS and CDR2 as YFSETQ. CDR3 sequence: CASSTDRAFYEQYF. CDR3 bases: TGCGCCAGCAGCACGGACAGGGCCTTCTACGAGCAGTACTTC.

This clone was seen only once. The CDR3 DNA is TGTGCCACGGGGGGGGAAGCTGGAAACACCATATATTTT. Amino acids: CATGGEAGNTIYF. This chain uses TRBV6-5 with TRBJ1-3; D possibly corresponds to TRBD1 (5 bases). The germline V gene has CDR1 MNHEY and CDR2 SVGAGI. The CDR3 extends over 13 amino acids. The germline V and J ends were trimmed by 10 bases and 2 bases, with 12 bases remaining between them.

This sequence joins TRBV5-6 and TRBJ2-7; TRBD2 matches at 11 bases. CDR3 size: 15 residues. Unmatched junction bases numbered 5, after V lost 4 bases and J lost 2 bases. The germline V gene encodes CDR1 SGHDT and CDR2 YYEEEE. The CDR3 region is CASSPQTSGAYEQYF. CDR3 bases: TGTGCCAGCAGCCCCCAGACTAGCGGGGCCTACGAGCAGTACTTC.